The 32 T cell receptor beta chains presented below share a single source sample, sequenced in a study of blood T cell repertoires in COVID-19. Some clones are missing from TCRdb's copy, which holds only in-frame ones; the method was immunoSEQ multiplex PCR. In the table there are around 100,000 clones, roughly 80% of which are singletons. Sequences were obtained from peripheral blood. All receptors come from a man aged 65-85 years with active or convalescent COVID-19.

The gene calls are TRBV5-1 and TRBJ2-7, with D possibly matching TRBD2 (5 bases). CDR3 length: 16 residues. V was pared by 1 base and J by 6 bases, with 20 bases between. Germline-derived CDR1 and CDR2 are SGHRS and YFSETQ. The CDR3 loop reads CASSLSGSAFPSEQYF. The CDR3 DNA reads as TGCGCCAGCAGCTTGTCTGGTAGCGCCTTCCCCTCCGAGCAGTACTTC.

The table lists this clone with a count of one. The V and J genes are TRBV5-1 and TRBJ2-7, with 8 bases lining up with TRBD2. J was trimmed by 5 bases and V by 0 bases; bases with no gene match: 7. This CDR3 is built from 15 residues. In germline, CDR1 is SGHRS, CDR2 YFSETQ. The CDR3 loop reads CASSLAYAGGDEQYF. CDR3 nucleotides: TGCGCCAGCAGCTTGGCCTACGCGGGAGGTGACGAGCAGTACTTC.

V is TRBV14 and J is TRBJ1-4, with D unresolved. Per the germline V gene, CDR1 is SGHDN and CDR2 is FVKESK. The CDR3 totals 13 residues. Trimming shortened V by 5 bases and J by 7 bases, and 11 bases separated the two germline ends. The CDR3 bases are TGTGCCAGCAGCGACGACTACTCTGAAAAACTGTTTTTT. Amino acid sequence: CASSDDYSEKLFF.

The chain combines TRBV18 with TRBJ2-2, with D unclear. V lost 2 bases and J 0 bases, leaving 7 bases between the germline ends. The germline V gene has CDR1 KGHSH and CDR2 LQKENI. This CDR3 region has 15 residues. CDR3 nucleotides: TGTGCCAGCTCACCAGACCAGGCGAACACCGGGGAGCTGTTTTTT. Translated, it gives CASSPDQANTGELFF.

This clone was picked up a small number of times. This chain joins TRBV11-2 and TRBJ2-5; no reliable D call. Per the germline V gene, CDR1 is SGHAT and CDR2 is FQNNGV. V lost 3 bases and J lost 5, with 4 bases in between. This CDR3 region has 11 residues. In DNA form, the CDR3 reads TGTGCCAGCAGCTTCGGGGAGACCCAGTACTTC. As protein: CASSFGETQYF.

V and J are TRBV4-1 and TRBJ1-5; 7 bases match TRBD1. J was trimmed by 2 bases and V by 3 bases; bases with no gene match: 7. The CDR3 spans 16 residues. Germline values: CDR1 MGHRA, CDR2 YSYEKL. The CDR3 region is CASSHSRTGGNQPQHF. The CDR3 region has the DNA TGCGCCAGCAGCCATAGCAGGACAGGCGGCAATCAGCCCCAGCATTTT.

The gene calls are TRBV3-1 (or the pseudogene TRBV3-2) and TRBJ2-7, with a tentative D call TRBD2 (7 bases). The germline V gene encodes CDR1 LGHDT and CDR2 YNNKEL (reference sequence). The CDR3 totals 13 residues. Deletions cut 4 bases from V and 7 bases from J, with 14 bases between. The CDR3 bases are TGTGCCAGCAGCCGGGGGGGCGTGAAAGAGCAGTACTTC. Translated: CASSRGGVKEQYF.

V usage is TRBV6-5 and J usage is TRBJ2-1; a possible D gene is TRBD2 (6 bases). CDR3 length: 15 amino acids. Trimming stripped 1 base from V and 6 bases from J, with 13 bases between. Germline assignment: CDR1 MNHEY and CDR2 SVGAGI. The CDR3 region is CASSYWSDGSNEQFF. The CDR3 DNA reads TGTGCCAGCAGTTACTGGTCCGACGGGAGCAATGAGCAGTTCTTC.

The chain combines TRBV28 with TRBJ2-1; tentatively, D is TRBD2 (6 bases). V was pared by 7 bases and J by 6 bases, with 19 bases between. The CDR3 sequence is 15 residues long. Germline CDR1 MDHEN, CDR2 SYDVKM. CDR3 nucleotides: TGTGCCAGCAAGAAAGTTGGTAGCGGACCCAATGAGCAGTTCTTC. Translation: CASKKVGSGPNEQFF.

This clone turned up a few times. J is TRBJ1-2 and V is TRBV5-4; 8 bases line up with TRBD1. CDR1 SGHNT and CDR2 YYREEE come from the germline V gene (reference sequence). This CDR3 has 16 amino acids. Losses at the gene ends were 4 bases for V and 0 bases for J; bases not matched to a gene: 8. The CDR3 sequence: CASSLGTGNTNYGYTF. The CDR3 DNA follows: TGTGCCAGCAGCCTAGGGACAGGCAATACTAACTATGGCTACACCTTC.

Only one count was recorded for this clone. This sequence joins TRBV6-1 and TRBJ2-7; TRBD2 is a possible D gene (5 bases). Between the trimmed V and J ends, which lost 2 bases and 0 bases, there was a span of 11 bases. Germline V lookup: CDR1 MNHNS, CDR2 SASEGT. CDR3 length equals 15 residues. In DNA, the CDR3 is TGTGCCAGCAGTGAACCGCGACTATCCTCCTACGAGCAGTACTTC. It yields the protein CASSEPRLSSYEQYF.

The chain combines TRBV5-1 with TRBJ2-1; D unresolved. The CDR3 is 15 amino acids. Per germline, CDR1 SGHRS and CDR2 YFSETQ. V dropped 1 base and J dropped 0 bases, with 8 bases sitting between them. The CDR3 here is CASSLLRSSYNEQFF. CDR3 nucleotides: TGCGCCAGCAGCTTGCTAAGGAGCTCCTACAATGAGCAGTTCTTC.

The gene calls are TRBV5-1 and TRBJ1-1; D unclear. The CDR3 contains 15 residues. The V gene lost 0 bases and the J gene lost 1 base, with 10 bases spanning the gap. Germline V gives CDR1 SGHRS, CDR2 YFSETQ. The CDR3 sequence is CASSLVSSSNTEAFF. The CDR3 DNA sequence: TGCGCCAGCAGCTTGGTGTCCAGTTCGAACACTGAAGCTTTCTTT. Full variable domain (missing parts from reference TRBV5-1 and TRBJ1-1): KAGVTQTPRYLIKTRGQQVTLSCSPISGHRSVSWYQQTPGQGLQFLFEYFSETQRNKGNFPGRFSGRQFSNSRSEMNVSTLELGDSALYLCASSLVSSSNTEAFFGQGTRLTVV.

This clone was picked up one time. This chain uses TRBV28 with TRBJ2-7; 9 bases fit TRBD1. This CDR3 region has 20 residues. J lost 0 bases, V lost 3 bases, and 18 bases had no gene match. CDR1 is MDHEN, CDR2 SYDVKM, per germline. Here the CDR3 reads CASSFPSLQGATVFSYEQYF. Written as DNA, the CDR3 is TGTGCCAGCAGTTTCCCAAGTCTACAGGGGGCGACCGTTTTCTCCTACGAGCAGTACTTC.

The chain joins TRBV10-1 to TRBJ1-1, with D unresolved. There are 12 residues in the CDR3. Germline V CDR1 and CDR2: WNHNN, SYGVQD (reference sequence). Trimming removed 6 bases at V and 5 bases at J, with 10 bases between. The CDR3 spells CASSSGRTEAFF. The CDR3, as DNA: TGCGCCAGCAGCTCCGGGAGAACTGAAGCTTTCTTT.

The chain joins TRBV28 to TRBJ1-2, with a tentative D call TRBD1 (5 bases). The CDR3 runs 15 residues. Germline CDR1 is MDHEN and CDR2 is SYDVKM. V dropped 2 bases and J dropped 6 bases, with 16 bases sitting between them. CDR3 in amino acids: CASSLGAGFGDGYTF. The CDR3 region has the DNA TGTGCCAGCAGTTTAGGGGCGGGGTTTGGGGATGGCTACACCTTC.

This chain joins TRBV4-1 and TRBJ2-1; TRBD2 is a possible D gene (5 bases). The CDR3 totals 14 residues. CDR1 MGHRA and CDR2 YSYEKL come from the germline V gene. Trimming shortened V by 1 base and J by 8 bases, and 12 bases separated the two germline ends. The CDR3 DNA follows: TGCGCCAGCAGCCAAGTTGCCGAGGGCTATGAGCAGTTCTTC. It codes for CASSQVAEGYEQFF.

This clone appeared a single time. J is TRBJ1-2 and V is TRBV30, with D hard to call. Germline loops: CDR1 GTSNPN, CDR2 SVGIG (reference sequence). The length of the CDR3 is 12 residues. Trimming removed 8 bases from V and 1 base from J, with 11 bases in between. This chain's CDR3 is CALLTINYGYTF. The DNA for the CDR3 is TGTGCCCTACTGACAATTAACTATGGCTACACCTTC. The full variable domain, rest sourced from reference TRBV30 and TRBJ1-2, is SQTIHQWPATLVQPVGSPLSLECTVEGTSNPNLYWYRQAAGRGLQLLFYSVGIGQISSEVPQNLSASRPQDRQFILSSKKLLLSDSGFYLCALLTINYGYTFGSGTRLTVV.

This clone was counted a single time. The chain couples TRBV7-9 to TRBJ2-1, with TRBD2 as a possible D gene (6 bases). The V gene lost 5 bases and the J gene lost 1 base, with 12 bases spanning the gap. This CDR3 has 15 amino acids. From germline, CDR1 is SEHNR and CDR2 FQNEAQ (reference sequence). The CDR3 reads CASSPRGGSYNEQFF. The CDR3 nucleotides are TGTGCCAGCAGCCCCCGTGGAGGGTCCTACAATGAGCAGTTCTTC.

The V gene is TRBV24-1, the J gene TRBJ1-2; D call uncertain. The CDR3 covers 14 residues. V was cut by 3 bases and J by 4 bases, with 11 bases left in between. Germline CDR1 KGHDR, CDR2 SFDVKD. The CDR3 DNA reads as TGTGCCACCAGTGATACCAGGAACATCTATGGCTACACCTTC. Its protein product is CATSDTRNIYGYTF.

The rearrangement links TRBV27 to TRBJ1-1; TRBD1 matches at 7 bases. Unmatched junction bases numbered 13, after V lost 6 bases and J lost 0 bases. Germline V lookup: CDR1 MNHEY, CDR2 SMNVEV (reference sequence). This CDR3 has 17 residues. CDR3 sequence: CASSSSPGGVMNTEAFF. The CDR3 DNA sequence: TGTGCCAGCAGCTCCTCCCCAGGGGGAGTCATGAACACTGAAGCTTTCTTT.

The gene calls are TRBV5-8 and TRBJ2-5; the match to TRBD2 covers 9 bases. The germline V gene has CDR1 SGHTS and CDR2 YDEGEE. V shed 0 bases, J shed 5 bases, and the junction held 11 bases outside the gene matches. This CDR3 is built from 17 residues. CDR3 DNA sequence: TGTGCCAGCAGCTTGGAGGGTAGCGGGAGAGAAAGGGAGACCCAGTACTTC. The encoded protein is CASSLEGSGRERETQYF.

The chain has TRBV21-1 and TRBJ2-1; no check of the table's D call, TRBD1, against the DNA was made. TRBV21-1 is a listed pseudogene. CDR3 length: 14 residues. CDR3 region: CASSKDSMWNEQFF. CDR3 DNA sequence: TGTGCCAGCAGCAAGGACAGTATGTGGAATGAGCAGTTCTTC.

Details on this clone: The sample has other DNA sequences that encode this CDR3 too. The chain carries TRBV5-6 and TRBJ2-3, with 8 bases fitting TRBD2. The CDR3 is 16 amino acids. V gave up 2 bases and J gave up 1 base; unmatched junction bases: 6. Per the germline V gene, CDR1 is SGHDT and CDR2 is YYEEEE. This chain's CDR3 is CASSFGLAGRTDTQYF. CDR3 nucleotide sequence: TGTGCCAGCAGCTTCGGCCTAGCGGGCCGCACAGATACGCAGTATTTT.

This clone was seen a handful of times. The genes are TRBV9 and TRBJ2-1, with 7 bases that match TRBD2. V was pared by 4 bases and J by 4 bases, with 20 bases of the junction left unmatched. From germline, CDR1 is SGDLS and CDR2 YYNGEE. This CDR3 has 19 residues. CDR3 protein: CASSKSRSSISGKYNEQFF. In DNA form, the CDR3 reads TGTGCCAGCAGCAAAAGTAGGAGCTCAATCAGCGGGAAGTACAATGAGCAGTTCTTC. Variable domain in full (rest from reference TRBV9 and TRBJ2-1): DSGVTQTPKHLITATGQRVTLRCSPRSGDLSVYWYQQSLDQGLQFLIQYYNGEERAKGNILERFSAQQFPDLHSELNLSSLELGDSALYFCASSKSRSSISGKYNEQFFGPGTRLTVL.

V is TRBV27 and J is TRBJ1-2; the match to TRBD1 covers 8 bases. Germline CDR1 is MNHEY and CDR2 is SMNVEV (reference sequence). This CDR3 is 14 amino acids long. V dropped 6 bases and J dropped 5; count of bases not matched to a gene: 8. The CDR3 region is CASSPPDRAYGYTF. The CDR3 DNA sequence: TGTGCCAGCAGCCCCCCGGACAGGGCGTATGGCTACACCTTC.

This clone counts as medium-sized. V gene TRBV5-6 combines with J gene TRBJ2-7; D unclear. V lost 2 bases and J lost 3, with 12 bases in between. CDR1 is SGHDT and CDR2 is YYEEEE in the germline V gene. The CDR3 totals 14 residues. CDR3 protein: CASSFYHSYYEQYF. In DNA form, the CDR3 reads TGTGCCAGCAGCTTCTATCATTCCTACTACGAGCAGTACTTC.

V usage is TRBV28 and J usage is TRBJ2-5; no definite D call. Germline V gives CDR1 MDHEN, CDR2 SYDVKM. This CDR3 region has 14 residues. The V gene lost 1 base and the J gene lost 5 bases, with 11 bases spanning the gap. The CDR3 is CASSLSPSLETQYF. The CDR3 DNA reads TGTGCCAGCAGTTTATCTCCGTCTTTGGAGACCCAGTACTTC.

This clone has just one count. The chain couples TRBV28 to TRBJ1-2; maybe TRBD1 (6 bases). The CDR3 runs 15 residues. The V end was cut by 6 bases, the J end by 0 bases, with 14 bases between. In germline, CDR1 is MDHEN, CDR2 SYDVKM. CDR3 sequence: CASRTDSPANYGYTF. The CDR3 nucleotides are TGTGCCAGCAGAACGGACAGCCCGGCTAACTATGGCTACACCTTC.

The chain is built from TRBV28 and TRBJ1-5, with D perhaps matching TRBD1 (5 bases). The V end was cut by 6 bases, the J end by 2 bases, with 11 bases between. CDR3 length: 14 residues. Germline CDR1 is MDHEN and CDR2 is SYDVKM. The CDR3 sequence is CASSPWGGNQPQHF. CDR3 bases: TGTGCCAGCAGCCCCTGGGGGGGCAATCAGCCCCAGCATTTT.

V usage is TRBV2 and J usage is TRBJ1-1, with TRBD1 identical over 7 bases. V was pared by 8 bases and J by 0 bases, with 6 bases of the junction left unmatched. From germline, CDR1 is SNHLY and CDR2 FYNNEI. The CDR3 totals 14 residues. The CDR3 here is CASYQGGMNTEAFF. In nucleotides, the CDR3 is TGTGCCAGCTACCAAGGGGGCATGAACACTGAAGCTTTCTTT. The full variable domain, rest sourced from reference TRBV2 and TRBJ1-1, is EPEVTQTPSHQVTQMGQEVILRCVPISNHLYFYWYRQILGQKVEFLVSFYNNEISEKSEIFDDQFSVERPDGSNFTLKIRSTKLEDSAMYFCASYQGGMNTEAFFGQGTRLTVV.

This clone was recorded once. CDR3 nucleotides: TGTGCCAGCAGCCAAGATGGGGCGGAGCAGCCCCAGCATTTT. This codes for CASSQDGAEQPQHF. The rearrangement links TRBV3-1 (or the pseudogene TRBV3-2) to TRBJ1-5, with D perhaps TRBD1 (5 bases). V lost 0 bases and J 7 bases, leaving 10 bases between the germline ends. CDR3 size: 14 residues. Germline CDR1 and CDR2: LGHDT and YNNKEL (reference sequence).